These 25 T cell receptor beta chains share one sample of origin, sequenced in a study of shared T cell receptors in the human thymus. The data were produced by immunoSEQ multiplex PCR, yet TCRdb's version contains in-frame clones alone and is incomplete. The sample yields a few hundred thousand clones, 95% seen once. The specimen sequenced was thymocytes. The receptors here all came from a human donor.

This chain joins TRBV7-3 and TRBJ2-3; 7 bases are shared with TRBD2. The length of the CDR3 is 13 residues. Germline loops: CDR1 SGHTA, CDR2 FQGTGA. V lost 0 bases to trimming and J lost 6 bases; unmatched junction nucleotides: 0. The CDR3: CASSLTLADTQYF. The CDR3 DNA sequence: TGTGCCAGCAGCTTAACACTAGCGGATACGCAGTATTTT.

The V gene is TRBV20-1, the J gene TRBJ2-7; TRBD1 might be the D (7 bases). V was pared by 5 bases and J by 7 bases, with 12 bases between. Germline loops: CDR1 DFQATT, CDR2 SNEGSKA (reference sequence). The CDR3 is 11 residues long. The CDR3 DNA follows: TGCAGTGCTGTACAGGGGAGGGAGCAGTACTTC. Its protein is CSAVQGREQYF.

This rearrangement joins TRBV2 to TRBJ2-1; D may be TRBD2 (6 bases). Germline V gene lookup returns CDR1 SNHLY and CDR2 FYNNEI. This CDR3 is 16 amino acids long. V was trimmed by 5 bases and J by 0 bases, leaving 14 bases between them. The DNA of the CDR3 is TGTGCCAGCAGTCCGGAGGGTACCAGCTCCTACAATGAGCAGTTCTTC. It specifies CASSPEGTSSYNEQFF.

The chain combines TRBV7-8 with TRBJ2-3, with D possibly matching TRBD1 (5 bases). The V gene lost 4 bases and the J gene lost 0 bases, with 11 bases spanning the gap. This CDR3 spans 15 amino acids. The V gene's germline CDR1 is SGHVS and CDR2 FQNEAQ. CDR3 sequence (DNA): TGTGCCAGCAGCTGGGGCATGGGGAGCACAGATACGCAGTATTTT. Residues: CASSWGMGSTDTQYF.

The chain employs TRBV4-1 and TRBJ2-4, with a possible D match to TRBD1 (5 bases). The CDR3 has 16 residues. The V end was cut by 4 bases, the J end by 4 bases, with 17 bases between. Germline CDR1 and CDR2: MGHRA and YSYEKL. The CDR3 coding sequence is TGCGCCAGCAGCCCAAGTCCCCGGTCAGGGAAAAACATTCAGTACTTC. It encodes CASSPSPRSGKNIQYF.

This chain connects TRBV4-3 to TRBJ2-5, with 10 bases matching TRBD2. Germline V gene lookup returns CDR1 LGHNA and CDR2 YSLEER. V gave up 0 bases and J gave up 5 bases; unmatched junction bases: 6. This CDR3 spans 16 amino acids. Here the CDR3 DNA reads TGCGCCAGCAGCCAAGAACCTAGCGGGAGTTCTGAGACCCAGTACTTC. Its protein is CASSQEPSGSSETQYF.

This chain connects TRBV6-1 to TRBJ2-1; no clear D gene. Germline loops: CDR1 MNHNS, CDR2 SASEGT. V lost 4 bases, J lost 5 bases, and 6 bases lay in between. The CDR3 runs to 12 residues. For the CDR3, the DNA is TGTGCCAGCAGTGTTAAGGACAATGAGCAGTTCTTC. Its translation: CASSVKDNEQFF.

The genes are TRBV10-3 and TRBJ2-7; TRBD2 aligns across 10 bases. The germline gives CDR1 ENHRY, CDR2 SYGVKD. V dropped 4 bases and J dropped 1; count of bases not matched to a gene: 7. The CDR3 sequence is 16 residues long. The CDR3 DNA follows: TGTGCCATCAGTGGGACAACTAGCGGGGCGTCCTACGAGCAGTACTTC. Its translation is CAISGTTSGASYEQYF.

DNA of the CDR3: TGCAGCGTTGAGGCGACCTCTAACTATGGCTACACCTTC. Amino acid sequence: CSVEATSNYGYTF. The genes are TRBV29-1 and TRBJ1-2; D call uncertain. Trimming pared 3 bases from V and 0 bases from J, leaving 8 bases between. The germline V gene encodes CDR1 SQVTM and CDR2 ANQGSEA. This CDR3 is 13 amino acids long.

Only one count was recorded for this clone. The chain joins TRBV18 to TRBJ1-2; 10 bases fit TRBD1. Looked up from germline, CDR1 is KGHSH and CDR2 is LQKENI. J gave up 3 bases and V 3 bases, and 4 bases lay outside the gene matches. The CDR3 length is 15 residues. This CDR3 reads CASSPTTGGDYGYTF. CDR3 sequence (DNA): TGTGCCAGCTCACCCACGACAGGGGGCGACTATGGCTACACCTTC. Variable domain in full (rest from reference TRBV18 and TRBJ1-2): NAGVMQNPRHLVRRRGQEARLRCSPMKGHSHVYWYRQLPEEGLKFMVYLQKENIIDESGMPKERFSAEFPKEGPSILRIQQVVRGDSAAYFCASSPTTGGDYGYTFGSGTRLTVV.

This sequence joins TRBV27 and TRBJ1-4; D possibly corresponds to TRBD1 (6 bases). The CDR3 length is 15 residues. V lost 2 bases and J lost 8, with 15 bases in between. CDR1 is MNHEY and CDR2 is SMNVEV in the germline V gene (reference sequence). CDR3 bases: TGTGCCAGCAGTTTAGGGGGCATTCCTGAAGAAAAACTGTTTTTT. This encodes CASSLGGIPEEKLFF.

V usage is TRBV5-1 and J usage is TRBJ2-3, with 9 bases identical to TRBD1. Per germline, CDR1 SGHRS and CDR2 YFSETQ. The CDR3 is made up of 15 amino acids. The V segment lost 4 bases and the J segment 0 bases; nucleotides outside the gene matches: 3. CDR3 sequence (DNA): TGCGCCAGCAGCCTGGACAGGGGTAGCACAGATACGCAGTATTTT. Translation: CASSLDRGSTDTQYF.

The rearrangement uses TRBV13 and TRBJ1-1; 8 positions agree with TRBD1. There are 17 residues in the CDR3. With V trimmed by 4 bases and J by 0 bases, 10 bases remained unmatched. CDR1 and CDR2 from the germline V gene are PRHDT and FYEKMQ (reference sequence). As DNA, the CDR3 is TGTGCCAGCAGCTCAGATACCCTGGACAGGGTGAACACTGAAGCTTTCTTT. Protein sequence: CASSSDTLDRVNTEAFF.

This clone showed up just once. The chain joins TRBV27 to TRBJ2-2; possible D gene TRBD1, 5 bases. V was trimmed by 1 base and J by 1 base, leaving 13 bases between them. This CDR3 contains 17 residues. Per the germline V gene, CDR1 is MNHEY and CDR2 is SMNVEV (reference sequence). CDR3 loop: CASSLYWGWGNTGELFF. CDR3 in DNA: TGTGCCAGCAGTTTATATTGGGGCTGGGGGAACACCGGGGAGCTGTTTTTT.

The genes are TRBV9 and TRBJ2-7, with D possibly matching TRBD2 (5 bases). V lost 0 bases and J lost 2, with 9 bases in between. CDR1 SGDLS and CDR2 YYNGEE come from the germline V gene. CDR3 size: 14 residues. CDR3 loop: CASSVGEKPYEQYF. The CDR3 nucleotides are TGTGCCAGCAGCGTAGGGGAGAAACCCTACGAGCAGTACTTC.

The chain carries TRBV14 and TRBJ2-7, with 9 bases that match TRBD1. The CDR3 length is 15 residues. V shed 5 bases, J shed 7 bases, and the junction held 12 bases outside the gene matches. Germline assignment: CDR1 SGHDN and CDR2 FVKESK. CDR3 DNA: TGTGCCAGCAGCTCTACCGGGACAGGGTTCGGGGAGCAGTACTTC. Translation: CASSSTGTGFGEQYF. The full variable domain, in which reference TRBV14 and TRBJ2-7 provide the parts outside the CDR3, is EAGVTQFPSHSVIEKGQTVTLRCDPISGHDNLYWYRRVMGKEIKFLLHFVKESKQDESGMPNNRFLAERTGGTYSTLKVQPAELEDSGVYFCASSSTGTGFGEQYFGPGTRLTVT.

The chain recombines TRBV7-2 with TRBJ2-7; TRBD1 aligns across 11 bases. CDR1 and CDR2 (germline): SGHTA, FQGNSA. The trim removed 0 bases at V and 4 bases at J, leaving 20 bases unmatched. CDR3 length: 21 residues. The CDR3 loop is CASSLALDRGRSGGAGYEQYF. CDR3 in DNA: TGTGCCAGCAGCTTAGCTTTGGACAGGGGGCGAAGCGGAGGGGCGGGTTACGAGCAGTACTTC. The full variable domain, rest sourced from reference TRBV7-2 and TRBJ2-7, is GAGVSQSPSNKVTEKGKDVELRCDPISGHTALYWYRQSLGQGLEFLIYFQGNSAPDKSGLPSDRFSAERTGGSVSTLTIQRTQQEDSAVYLCASSLALDRGRSGGAGYEQYFGPGTRLTVT.

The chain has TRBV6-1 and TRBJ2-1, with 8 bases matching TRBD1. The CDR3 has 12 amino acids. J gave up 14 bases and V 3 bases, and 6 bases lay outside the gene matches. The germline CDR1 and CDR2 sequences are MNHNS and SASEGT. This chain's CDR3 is CASSDGQGVEFF. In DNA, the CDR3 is TGTGCCAGCAGTGACGGACAGGGAGTTGAGTTCTTC.

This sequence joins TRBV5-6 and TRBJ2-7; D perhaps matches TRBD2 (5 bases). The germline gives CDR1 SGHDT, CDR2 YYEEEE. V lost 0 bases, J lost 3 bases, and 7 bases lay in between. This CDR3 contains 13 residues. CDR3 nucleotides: TGTGCCAGCAGCTTGGGCGGGTTCTACGAGCAGTACTTC. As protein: CASSLGGFYEQYF.

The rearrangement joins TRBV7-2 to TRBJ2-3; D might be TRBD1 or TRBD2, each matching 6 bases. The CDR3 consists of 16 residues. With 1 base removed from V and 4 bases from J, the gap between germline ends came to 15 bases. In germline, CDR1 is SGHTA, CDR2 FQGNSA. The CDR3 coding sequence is TGTGCCAGCAGCTTAGTATTCGGGGGCGGAGCAGATACGCAGTATTTT. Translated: CASSLVFGGGADTQYF.

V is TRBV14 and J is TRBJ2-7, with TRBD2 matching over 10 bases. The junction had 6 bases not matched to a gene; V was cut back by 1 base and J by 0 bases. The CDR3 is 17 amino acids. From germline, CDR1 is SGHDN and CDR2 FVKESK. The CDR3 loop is CASSQGTSGHLSYEQYF. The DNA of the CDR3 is TGTGCCAGCAGCCAAGGGACTAGCGGACACCTCTCCTACGAGCAGTACTTC. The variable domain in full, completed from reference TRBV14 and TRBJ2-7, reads EAGVTQFPSHSVIEKGQTVTLRCDPISGHDNLYWYRRVMGKEIKFLLHFVKESKQDESGMPNNRFLAERTGGTYSTLKVQPAELEDSGVYFCASSQGTSGHLSYEQYFGPGTRLTVT.

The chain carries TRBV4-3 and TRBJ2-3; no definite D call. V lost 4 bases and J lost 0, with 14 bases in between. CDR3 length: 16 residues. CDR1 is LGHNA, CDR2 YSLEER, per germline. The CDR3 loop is CASSLRGGNSTDTQYF. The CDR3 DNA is TGCGCCAGCAGCCTCCGAGGTGGAAATAGCACAGATACGCAGTATTTT.

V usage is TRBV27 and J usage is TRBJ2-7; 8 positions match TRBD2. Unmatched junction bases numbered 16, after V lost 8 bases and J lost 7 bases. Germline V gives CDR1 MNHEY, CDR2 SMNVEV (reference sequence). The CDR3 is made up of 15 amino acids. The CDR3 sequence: CASSPAGTRVGEQYF. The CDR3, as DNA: TGTGCCAGCTCCCCGGCCGGGACTAGAGTAGGTGAGCAGTACTTC.

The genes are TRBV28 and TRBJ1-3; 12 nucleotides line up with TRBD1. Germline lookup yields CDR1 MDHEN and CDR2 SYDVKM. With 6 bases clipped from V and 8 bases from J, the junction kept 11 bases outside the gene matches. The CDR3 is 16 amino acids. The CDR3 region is CASRTTGTGGEDTIYF. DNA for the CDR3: TGTGCCAGCAGGACCACCGGGACAGGGGGCGAGGACACCATATATTTT.

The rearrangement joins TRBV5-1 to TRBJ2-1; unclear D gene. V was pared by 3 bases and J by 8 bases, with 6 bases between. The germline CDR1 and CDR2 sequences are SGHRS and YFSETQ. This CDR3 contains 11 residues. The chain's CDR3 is CASSSSDEQFF. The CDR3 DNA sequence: TGCGCCAGCAGCTCCTCCGATGAGCAGTTCTTC.